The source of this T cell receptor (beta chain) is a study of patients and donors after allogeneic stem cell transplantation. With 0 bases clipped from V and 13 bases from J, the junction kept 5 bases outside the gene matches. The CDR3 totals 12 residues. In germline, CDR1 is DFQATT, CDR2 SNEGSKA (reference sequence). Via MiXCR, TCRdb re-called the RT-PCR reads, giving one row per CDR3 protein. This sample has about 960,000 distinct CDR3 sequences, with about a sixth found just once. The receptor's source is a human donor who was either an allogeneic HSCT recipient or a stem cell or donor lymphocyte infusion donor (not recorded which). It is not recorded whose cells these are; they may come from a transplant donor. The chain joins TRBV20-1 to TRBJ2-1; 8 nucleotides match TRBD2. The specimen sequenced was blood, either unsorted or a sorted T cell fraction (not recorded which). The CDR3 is CSAREGAGEQFF. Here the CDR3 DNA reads TGCAGTGCTAGAGAGGGAGCGGGGGAACAGTTCTTC.